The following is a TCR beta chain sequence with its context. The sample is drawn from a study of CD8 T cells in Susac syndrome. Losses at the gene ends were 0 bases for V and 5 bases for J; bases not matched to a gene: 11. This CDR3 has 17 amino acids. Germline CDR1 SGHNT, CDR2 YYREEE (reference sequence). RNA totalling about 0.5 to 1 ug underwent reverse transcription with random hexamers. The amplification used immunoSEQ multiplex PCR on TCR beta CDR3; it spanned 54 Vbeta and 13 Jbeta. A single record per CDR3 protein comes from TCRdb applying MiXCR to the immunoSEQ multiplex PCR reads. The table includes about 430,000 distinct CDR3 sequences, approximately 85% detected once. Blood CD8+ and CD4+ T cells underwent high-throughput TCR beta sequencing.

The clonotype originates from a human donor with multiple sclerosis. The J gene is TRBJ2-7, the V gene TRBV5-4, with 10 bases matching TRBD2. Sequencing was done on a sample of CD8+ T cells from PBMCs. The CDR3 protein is CASSLGASGGYPHEQYF. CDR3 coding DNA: TGTGCCAGCAGCTTGGGTGCTAGCGGGGGATATCCCCACGAGCAGTACTTC. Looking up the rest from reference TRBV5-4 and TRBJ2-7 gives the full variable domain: ETGVTQSPTHLIKTRGQQVTLRCSSQSGHNTVSWYQQALGQGPQFIFQYYREEENGRGNFPPRFSGLQFPNYSSELNVNALELDDSALYLCASSLGASGGYPHEQYFGPGTRLTVT.